These 24 T cell receptor beta chains share one sample of origin, sequenced in a study of cytomegalovirus exposure and HLA in healthy donors (dated by TCRdb to the late 2010s). The protocol used for the library was the immunoSEQ multiplex PCR assay. The multiplex PCR relied on a mix of 60 forward primers for TCR Vbeta segments and 13 reverse primers for TCR Jbeta segments. TCRdb took over this immuneACCESS table, retaining in-frame rearrangements with V and J assigned. Such tables are incomplete; in checked studies, under half of the missing clones stem from an unresolved V gene, and the remainder is unexplained. This sample gives 95,000 to 110,000 clones in total; approximately 80% of them show up just once. 4.2% of the sample is held by the ten biggest clonotypes. The sequencing sample was made of PBMCs. These receptors originate from a male donor in good health and CMV-seronegative.

The chain is built from TRBV7-6 and TRBJ2-3; TRBD2 aligns across 8 bases. The germline V gene has CDR1 SGHVS and CDR2 FNYEAQ. V lost 5 bases and J lost 2; bases outside the gene matches: 9. The CDR3 sequence is 16 residues long. CDR3 nucleotides: TGTGCCAGCAGCCCAGCCCAAGCGGGAGACACAGATACGCAGTATTTT. It specifies CASSPAQAGDTDTQYF.

The chain joins TRBV2 to TRBJ1-1; perhaps TRBD1 as D (5 bases). Trimming took off 3 bases at V and 5 bases at J, with 10 bases between the two ends. Germline-derived CDR1 and CDR2 are SNHLY and FYNNEI. The CDR3 covers 13 residues. CDR3 loop: CASSDQGWTEAFF. The CDR3 DNA reads as TGTGCCAGCAGTGACCAGGGTTGGACTGAAGCTTTCTTT. Supplemented by reference TRBV2 and TRBJ1-1, the full variable domain reads EPEVTQTPSHQVTQMGQEVILRCVPISNHLYFYWYRQILGQKVEFLVSFYNNEISEKSEIFDDQFSVERPDGSNFTLKIRSTKLEDSAMYFCASSDQGWTEAFFGQGTRLTVV.

This chain joins TRBV27 and TRBJ1-4; tentatively, D is TRBD1 (6 bases). CDR1 and CDR2 from the germline V gene are MNHEY and SMNVEV (reference sequence). CDR3 length: 16 residues. The V gene lost 4 bases and the J gene lost 6 bases, with 18 bases spanning the gap. The CDR3 DNA is TGTGCCAGCAGTTACACAGGGTACACTTGGGATGAAAAACTGTTTTTT. Protein: CASSYTGYTWDEKLFF.

This clone has only a few counts. The chain joins TRBV5-1 to TRBJ1-1; TRBD1 aligns across 7 bases. Per germline, CDR1 SGHRS and CDR2 YFSETQ. The CDR3 length is 15 residues. V shed 2 bases, J shed 4 bases, and the junction held 8 bases outside the gene matches. CDR3 nucleotides: TGCGCCAGCAGCTTTGTTTTGGCAGGGGGCACTGAAGCTTTCTTT. As protein: CASSFVLAGGTEAFF. Using reference TRBV5-1 and TRBJ1-1 for the parts outside the CDR3, the full variable domain is KAGVTQTPRYLIKTRGQQVTLSCSPISGHRSVSWYQQTPGQGLQFLFEYFSETQRNKGNFPGRFSGRQFSNSRSEMNVSTLELGDSALYLCASSFVLAGGTEAFFGQGTRLTVV.

V is TRBV28 and J is TRBJ2-7; D possibly corresponds to TRBD2 (5 bases). The ends were cut back, 6 bases at V and 5 bases at J, with 17 bases in the middle. The CDR3 runs to 14 residues. Germline V gives CDR1 MDHEN, CDR2 SYDVKM. CDR3 coding DNA: TGTGCCAGCAGCCTCGGGGTATCATCGCACGAGCAGTACTTC. Its protein product is CASSLGVSSHEQYF. The entire variable domain, with the rest obtained from reference TRBV28 and TRBJ2-7, is as follows: DVKVTQSSRYLVKRTGEKVFLECVQDMDHENMFWYRQDPGLGLRLIYFSYDVKMKEKGDIPEGYSVSREKKERFSLILESASTNQTSMYLCASSLGVSSHEQYFGPGTRLTVT.

V and J are TRBV28 and TRBJ1-6; 7 bases are shared with TRBD1. Germline lookup yields CDR1 MDHEN and CDR2 SYDVKM. The CDR3 is 13 amino acids. The junction had 0 bases not matched to a gene; V was cut back by 6 bases and J by 4 bases. CDR3 bases: TGTGCCAGCAGGGGACAGTATAATTCACCCCTCCACTTT. This sequence encodes CASRGQYNSPLHF.

A single count supports this clone. The rearrangement uses TRBV4-1 and TRBJ2-1, with 8 bases matching TRBD1. Trimming took 4 bases from V and 7 from J; bases not matched to a gene: 9. This CDR3 spans 15 amino acids. From germline, CDR1 is MGHRA and CDR2 YSYEKL. The CDR3 sequence is CASSLSPGGLNEQFF. The CDR3 DNA sequence: TGCGCCAGCAGCCTAAGCCCAGGGGGCTTGAATGAGCAGTTCTTC.

This clone has a handful of counts. The V call is TRBV5-1, the J call TRBJ1-1; TRBD1 matches 8 bases. CDR1 and CDR2 from the germline V gene are SGHRS and YFSETQ. This CDR3 has 15 residues. J lost 0 bases, V lost 5 bases, and 6 bases had no gene match. The CDR3 DNA reads TGCGCCAGCAGAGTGCAGGGGGCGTTGAACACTGAAGCTTTCTTT. It codes for CASRVQGALNTEAFF.

The chain uses TRBV30 and TRBJ2-3, with 7 nucleotides matching TRBD1. V lost 0 bases and J lost 3; bases outside the gene matches: 21. Germline CDR1 GTSNPN, CDR2 SVGIG (reference sequence). The CDR3 spans 20 residues. As DNA, the CDR3 is TGTGCCTGGAGTGTAGTATCCCGACAGGGCCTAGGGTTCAATACAGATACGCAGTATTTT. It translates to CAWSVVSRQGLGFNTDTQYF.

The sample holds a few counts of this clone. The rearrangement joins TRBV10-1 to TRBJ1-5; TRBD1 aligns across 9 bases. Germline loops: CDR1 WNHNN, CDR2 SYGVQD (reference sequence). Trimming cost V 4 bases and J 3 bases; bases outside gene matches: 10. The length of the CDR3 is 17 residues. CDR3 nucleotide sequence: TGCGCCAGCAGTGCCAGTCGGACAGGGGCCCTCAATCAGCCCCAGCATTTT. Protein: CASSASRTGALNQPQHF.

This clone has just one count. This chain links TRBV18 with TRBJ1-1, with TRBD1 matching 7 bases. In germline, CDR1 is KGHSH, CDR2 LQKENI. This CDR3 contains 14 residues. Trimming removed 4 bases from V and 4 bases from J; junction bases left unmatched: 6. This CDR3 reads CASSLDRLGTEAFF. CDR3 DNA: TGTGCCAGCTCACTGGACAGGCTTGGCACTGAAGCTTTCTTT.

The V and J genes are TRBV27 and TRBJ2-7, with TRBD2 identical over 8 bases. Trimming took 7 bases from V and 3 from J; bases not matched to a gene: 11. The germline V gene encodes CDR1 MNHEY and CDR2 SMNVEV (reference sequence). This CDR3 region has 15 residues. The CDR3 protein is CASKLFQSGSYEQYF. The CDR3 nucleotides are TGTGCCAGCAAATTATTCCAAAGCGGGAGCTACGAGCAGTACTTC.

The chain is built from TRBV5-4 and TRBJ2-7; TRBD2 might be the D (5 bases). The germline gives CDR1 SGHNT, CDR2 YYREEE (reference sequence). Trimming stripped 4 bases from V and 3 bases from J, with 17 bases between. The CDR3 contains 15 residues. CDR3: CASSQISSGIYEQYF. The CDR3 DNA reads TGTGCCAGCAGCCAGATTTCCAGCGGAATCTACGAGCAGTACTTC.

The chain has TRBV11-2 and TRBJ2-1, with unresolved D. Germline V gene sequence: CDR1 SGHAT, CDR2 FQNNGV. Between the trimmed V and J ends, which lost 5 bases and 5 bases, there was a span of 10 bases. The CDR3 loop spans 13 amino acids. DNA of the CDR3: TGTGCCAGCAGCCCGAGGCCTAACAATGAGCAGTTCTTC. It encodes CASSPRPNNEQFF.

This rearrangement joins TRBV19 to TRBJ2-7; tentatively, D is TRBD2 (5 bases). CDR1 and CDR2 (germline): LNHDA, SQIVND (reference sequence). The length of the CDR3 is 12 residues. V was trimmed by 5 bases and J by 8 bases, leaving 13 bases between them. CDR3 nucleotide sequence: TGTGCCAGTAGTGCCGAGAGGGCCCAGCAGTACTTC. It specifies CASSAERAQQYF.

The chain carries TRBV6-1 and TRBJ1-1; TRBD1 matches 9 bases. The germline V gene has CDR1 MNHNS and CDR2 SASEGT. With 7 bases clipped from V and 5 bases from J, the junction kept 11 bases outside the gene matches. CDR3 length equals 15 residues. CDR3 DNA sequence: TGTGCCAGCAACGACAGGGGGAAAGTGAGTACTGAAGCTTTCTTT. Protein product: CASNDRGKVSTEAFF.

This chain links TRBV10-3 with TRBJ2-3; D is possibly TRBD1 (5 bases). From germline, CDR1 is ENHRY and CDR2 SYGVKD. This CDR3 comprises 15 residues. The germline V and J ends were trimmed by 2 bases and 0 bases, with 9 bases remaining between them. The CDR3 region is CAISEDSSSTDTQYF. The CDR3 coding sequence is TGTGCCATCAGTGAGGACAGTTCTAGCACAGATACGCAGTATTTT.

The rearrangement uses TRBV16 and TRBJ1-3; D remains unclear. The germline V and J ends were trimmed by 4 bases and 0 bases, with 4 bases remaining between them. Germline loops: CDR1 KGHSY, CDR2 FQNENV. This CDR3 comprises 13 residues. The CDR3 sequence: CASSLSSGNTIYF. The CDR3 coding sequence is TGTGCCAGCAGCCTCAGCTCTGGAAACACCATATATTTT.

This clone was observed a single time. The chain joins TRBV6-5 to TRBJ2-7; 10 bases map to TRBD1. CDR1 and CDR2 from the germline V gene are MNHEY and SVGAGI. V shed 6 bases and J 0 bases; nucleotides not matched to a gene: 5. The CDR3 covers 15 residues. The CDR3 DNA follows: TGTGCCAGCAGCGAGGACAGGGGGAGCTCCTACGAGCAGTACTTC. This gives the protein CASSEDRGSSYEQYF.

V usage is TRBV7-2 and J usage is TRBJ1-1; no clear D gene. Germline values: CDR1 SGHTA, CDR2 FQGNSA. The germline V and J ends were trimmed by 0 bases and 3 bases, with 5 bases remaining between them. The CDR3 runs to 13 residues. CDR3 nucleotide sequence: TGTGCCAGCAGCTTAGCTCGTCACACTGAAGCTTTCTTT. Its translation: CASSLARHTEAFF.

The genes are TRBV11-2 and TRBJ1-4; no clear D gene. Trimming stripped 5 bases from V and 0 bases from J, with 7 bases between. This CDR3 is built from 14 residues. Per the germline V gene, CDR1 is SGHAT and CDR2 is FQNNGV. The DNA for the CDR3 is TGTGCCAGCAGCGCGGTCGCAACTAATGAAAAACTGTTTTTT. The encoded protein is CASSAVATNEKLFF.

J is TRBJ1-2 and V is TRBV9, with a tentative D call TRBD1 (5 bases). CDR3 length: 14 residues. Between the trimmed V and J ends, which lost 4 bases and 8 bases, there was a span of 18 bases. CDR1 and CDR2 (germline): SGDLS, YYNGEE. In DNA form, the CDR3 reads TGTGCCAGCAGCCCCGGGGGAGGGGCAGAGGGCTACACCTTC. Amino acids: CASSPGGGAEGYTF.

This sequence joins TRBV18 and TRBJ2-5; perhaps TRBD2 as D (6 bases). CDR1 KGHSH and CDR2 LQKENI come from the germline V gene. V was cut by 6 bases and J by 5 bases, with 22 bases left in between. The CDR3 has 16 amino acids. CDR3 in DNA: TGTGCCAGCTCCTCAAAGACTAGTATTGGGACGGAGACCCAGTACTTC. As protein: CASSSKTSIGTETQYF.

The CDR3 loop reads CASSQKKAMTGMTDTQYF. The CDR3 DNA is TGTGCCAGCAGCCAGAAAAAAGCCATGACAGGGATGACAGATACGCAGTATTTT. The chain combines TRBV14 with TRBJ2-3; 7 bases match TRBD1. V trimming: 3 bases; J trimming: 3 bases; junction bases outside the gene matches: 15. The CDR3 sequence is 18 residues long. CDR1 is SGHDN, CDR2 FVKESK, per germline.